This record looks at one T cell receptor (beta chain) sequence and its context. What it recognizes is unknown. The germline CDR1 and CDR2 sequences are MGHRA and YSYEKL. This CDR3 region has 18 residues. Losses at the gene ends were 2 bases for V and 2 bases for J; bases not matched to a gene: 11. This entry belongs to a study of OX40 agonist ivuxolimab in advanced cancers. This table comes from immunoSEQ multiplex PCR, and its TCRdb copy is limited to in-frame clones, with some not included. The sample has 55,000 to 65,000 clones, just over 85% seen once; the top ten hold 0.8% to 1%. Prior autoimmune disease or systemic immunosuppression barred patients. Study-level findings and limits: Dosing at 0.1 to 3.0 mg/kg was accompanied by clonal expansion of CD4+ and CD8+ blood T cells by week 6. Among some nonresponders, normalized T-cell clonal expansion was also low. More expanded clones were seen, on average, in CD8+ T cells than in CD4+.

The rearrangement links TRBV4-1 to TRBJ2-7; 11 nucleotides align to TRBD2. Sequencing was performed on CD4+ or CD8+ T cells sorted from blood, taken in a trial of the OX40 agonist ivuxolimab. The sequence was obtained from an adult with an advanced solid tumor such as melanoma, head and neck, liver or kidney cancer. The CDR3 DNA sequence: TGCGCCAGCAGCCAAACCGACCTAATAGCGGGGGGGGCCTACGAGCAGTACTTC. It codes for CASSQTDLIAGGAYEQYF.